The T cell receptor (beta chain) under discussion was sequenced for a study of T cells in women clearing cervical HPV infection. Average input was around 1,100 ng genomic DNA for immunoSEQ TCR beta CDR3 amplification. Here immunoSEQ multiplex PCR was the method, and the copy in TCRdb shows in-frame clones only, minus some. This sample's table has about 20,000 clones. Comments on this clone: The read terminates 3 residues ahead of where the CDR3 ends, so the germline J gene completes it.

V was clipped by 0 bases and J by 1 base, with 16 bases between them. The length of the CDR3 is 16 residues. Germline V gene lookup returns CDR1 DFQATT and CDR2 SNEGSKA (reference sequence). Material: blood buffy coat. This chain connects TRBV20-1 to TRBJ2-7; TRBD2 is a possible D gene (6 bases). The TCR sequence derives from a woman aged 18-70 years with a cervical HPV16 infection that either progressed to CIN3+ or cleared (not recorded which). The covered CDR3 bases are TGCAGTGCTAGAGATGTCTTGCGGGGACCGTCCTACGAG. Translation gives CSARDVLRGPSYE. The whole CDR3 region reads CSARDVLRGPSYEQYF.